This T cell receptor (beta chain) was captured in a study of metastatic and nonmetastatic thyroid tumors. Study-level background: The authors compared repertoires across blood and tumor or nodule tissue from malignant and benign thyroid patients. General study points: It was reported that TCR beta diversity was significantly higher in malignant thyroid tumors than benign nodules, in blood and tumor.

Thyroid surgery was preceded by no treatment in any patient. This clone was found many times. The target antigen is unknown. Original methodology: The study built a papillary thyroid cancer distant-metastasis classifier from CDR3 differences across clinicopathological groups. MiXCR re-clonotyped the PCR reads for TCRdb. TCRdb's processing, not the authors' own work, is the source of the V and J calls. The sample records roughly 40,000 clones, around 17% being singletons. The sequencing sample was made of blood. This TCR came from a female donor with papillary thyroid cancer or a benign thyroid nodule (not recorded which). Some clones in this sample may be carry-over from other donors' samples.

This chain's CDR3 is CASSFTSGRNEQFF. In nucleotides, the CDR3 is TGTGCCAGCAGTTTTACTAGCGGGAGGAATGAGCAGTTCTTC. The V call is TRBV12-3 or TRBV12-4, the J call TRBJ2-1; 12 bases align to TRBD2. This CDR3 region has 14 residues. Trimming cost V 3 bases and J 7 bases; bases outside gene matches: 1.